This TCR beta chain was documented in a study of OX40 agonist ivuxolimab in advanced cancers. Study context: Enrollees could have had prior anti-PD-1, anti-PD-L1 or anti-CTLA-4 therapy, which under 50% had received. In three patients, partial responses were observed, one with hepatocellular carcinoma and two with cutaneous melanoma.

V was pared by 5 bases and J by 2 bases, with 10 bases between. Germline CDR1 is PRHDT and CDR2 is FYEKMQ (reference sequence). The CDR3 covers 13 residues. The repertoire was sequenced with immunoSEQ multiplex PCR; TCRdb's copy has only in-frame clones and lacks some. The repertoire has some 16,000 clones, about four fifths of them found once; the top ten carry roughly 12%. Worth noting for this clone: Its antigen is unknown.

Overall study findings and caveats: Doses of 0.1 to 3.0 mg/kg were accompanied by clonal expansion of CD4+ and CD8+ blood T cells by week 6. No antigen was identified for the clonally expanded peripheral T cells.

This chain joins TRBV13 and TRBJ2-7, with D possibly TRBD2 on 6 matching bases. The sequence came from an adult with an advanced solid tumor such as melanoma, head and neck, liver or kidney cancer. The input for sequencing was CD4+ or CD8+ T cells sorted from blood, taken in a trial of the OX40 agonist ivuxolimab. The CDR3 is CASSGGTPYEQYF. As DNA, the CDR3 is TGTGCCAGCAGCGGCGGGACCCCCTACGAGCAGTACTTC.